This is a list of T cell receptor beta chains from one sample in a study of blood T cell repertoires in COVID-19. Here immunoSEQ multiplex PCR was the method, and the copy in TCRdb shows in-frame clones only, minus some. This sample yields about 120,000 clones, of which 70% to 85% are seen a single time; 7.5% belongs to the top ten. The sample was peripheral blood. The receptors shown here come from an older man with active or convalescent COVID-19. CDR3s include the opening cysteine and the closing phenylalanine or tryptophan. Each record gives: clone size, V gene, J gene, D gene, CDR3 DNA, CDR3 protein. A D gene is named only where the DNA matches it firmly. Rows may omit the clone size; those that give it use once, few, many or a size class.

NA	TRBV6-5	TRBJ2-1	NA	TGTGCCAGCAGTCGACAGACCGGCTCCTACAATGAGCAGTTCTTC	CASSRQTGSYNEQFF
NA	TRBV18	TRBJ1-1	NA	TGTGCCAGCTCACCAGAGATAACTGAAGCTTTCTTT	CASSPEITEAFF
NA	TRBV18	TRBJ2-3	NA	TGTGCCAGCTCACCACTCCACACAGATACGCAGTATTTT	CASSPLHTDTQYF
NA	TRBV6-5	TRBJ1-6	TRBD1	TGTGCCAGCAGCGGGACAGGGGAAACCTCACCCCTCCACTTT	CASSGTGETSPLHF
once	TRBV11-2	TRBJ2-7	TRBD2	TGTGCCAGCAGCTTAGGTGGGCGGGCGGGGGGGTCGTACGAGCAGTACTTC	CASSLGGRAGGSYEQYF
NA	TRBV20-1	TRBJ2-1	TRBD1	TGCAGTGCTAGTTCCCCCCGGGACAGCTCCTACAATGAGCAGTTCTTC	CSASSPRDSSYNEQFF
NA	TRBV12-3/TRBV12-4	TRBJ1-1	NA	TGTGCCAGCAGTTTAAGCGTTGCGGCTTTCTTT	CASSLSVAAFF
NA	TRBV29-1	TRBJ2-7	TRBD1	TGCAGCGTCCGACTGGACAGGTCCTACGAGCAGTACTTC	CSVRLDRSYEQYF
NA	TRBV3-1/TRBV3-2	TRBJ2-3	TRBD1	TGTGCCAGCAGCCAAGGTGGGGACAGGGGGCCTCCTTCGGGCACAGATACGCAGTATTTT	CASSQGGDRGPPSGTDTQYF
once	TRBV11-2	TRBJ1-1	TRBD1	TGTGCCAGCAGCCTCCCTGGGACAGGGGTCACTGAAGCTTTCTTT	CASSLPGTGVTEAFF
few	TRBV7-9	TRBJ2-3	NA	TGTGCCAGCAGCTTAGGGTCGGGGGGCCAAACAGATACGCAGTATTTT	CASSLGSGGQTDTQYF
NA	TRBV7-2	TRBJ1-3	NA	TGTGCCAGCAGCCAGCAGGGGACTGGAAACACCATATATTTT	CASSQQGTGNTIYF
NA	TRBV18	TRBJ2-7	TRBD1	TGTGCCAGCTCACCAGGACAGGGGTCCGAGCAGTACTTC	CASSPGQGSEQYF
NA	TRBV3-1/TRBV3-2	TRBJ1-2	NA	TGTGCCAGCACCAGGGGACACGGAACGATCCCCTCTAACTATGGCTACACCTTC	CASTRGHGTIPSNYGYTF
NA	TRBV6-5	TRBJ1-1	NA	TGTGCCAGCAGTTACTCGGGGGGTCGGGGCACTGAAGCTTTCTTT	CASSYSGGRGTEAFF
NA	TRBV19	TRBJ1-5	TRBD1	TGTGCCAGTAGCTTTCCGGGACAGGGGGCGAAGCCCCAGCATTTT	CASSFPGQGAKPQHF
NA	TRBV4-1	TRBJ2-5	TRBD2	TGCGCCAGCAGCCAGTTATCAGCGGGAGCAGAGACCCAGTACTTC	CASSQLSAGAETQYF
NA	TRBV28	TRBJ2-6	NA	TGTGCCAGCAGCCTAGCCTCTGGGGCCAACGTCCTGACTTTC	CASSLASGANVLTF
NA	TRBV30	TRBJ1-2	NA	TGTGCCTGGAGTGTACGGGGGGACTATGGCTACACCTTC	CAWSVRGDYGYTF
NA	TRBV10-2	TRBJ1-5	TRBD1	TGCGCCAGCAGTCCCGGGACAGGGGGTCGTCAGCCCCAGCATTTT	CASSPGTGGRQPQHF